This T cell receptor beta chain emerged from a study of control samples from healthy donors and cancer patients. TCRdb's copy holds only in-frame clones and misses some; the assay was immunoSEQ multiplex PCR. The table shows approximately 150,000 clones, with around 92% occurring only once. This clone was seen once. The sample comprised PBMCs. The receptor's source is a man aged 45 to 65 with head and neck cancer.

CDR3 sequence: CASSDRQGTGELFF. CDR3 nucleotides: TGTGCCAGCAGTGACAGACAGGGCACCGGGGAGCTGTTTTTT. V is TRBV6-4 and J is TRBJ2-2, with 7 bases matching TRBD1. Unmatched junction bases numbered 1, after V lost 2 bases and J lost 4 bases. Looked up from germline, CDR1 is MRHNA and CDR2 is SNTAGT. CDR3 size: 14 residues.